These 2 T cell receptor beta chains were sequenced from one sample in a study of blood T cell repertoires in COVID-19 (dated by TCRdb to the early 2020s). The method behind the library was the immunoSEQ multiplex PCR assay. TCRdb mirrors the immuneACCESS table, restricted to in-frame sequences. Some clones are absent from its copies; in checked studies, under half trace to an unresolved V gene, and the reason for the others is unknown. In all, the sample holds around 120,000 clones, and around 88% of those were seen once. Roughly 2.3% of the sample comes from the top ten. Sequencing was carried out using PBMCs or T cells enriched from blood (not recorded which). The receptor source for this set is a woman aged 45-65 years who had recovered from COVID-19.

The chain recombines TRBV7-9 with TRBJ1-3, with D unresolved. V was shortened by 2 bases and J by 0 bases, with 11 bases between the two germline ends. Germline V lookup: CDR1 SEHNR, CDR2 FQNEAQ (reference sequence). The CDR3 is 16 amino acids. The CDR3 nucleotides read TGTGCCAGCAGCTTAACTTCGAACCCCTCTGGAAACACCATATATTTT. Encoded protein: CASSLTSNPSGNTIYF. Full variable domain (remainder filled in from reference TRBV7-9 and TRBJ1-3): DTGVSQNPRHKITKRGQNVTFRCDPISEHNRLYWYRQTLGQGPEFLTYFQNEAQLEKSRLLSDRFSAERPKGSFSTLEIQRTEQGDSAMYLCASSLTSNPSGNTIYFGEGSWLTVV.

The chain joins TRBV19 to TRBJ2-6, with D perhaps TRBD1 (5 bases). The CDR3 is 15 residues long. The germline V gene encodes CDR1 LNHDA and CDR2 SQIVND (reference sequence). The ends were cut back, 9 bases at V and 0 bases at J, with 12 bases in the middle. The CDR3 DNA reads as TGTGCCAGCACCTTACAGGTCTCTGGGGCCAACGTCCTGACTTTC. Protein: CASTLQVSGANVLTF.